This TCR beta chain is drawn from a study of cytomegalovirus exposure and HLA in healthy donors. Points from the study as a whole: As confirmed in vitro, a few CMV-associated chains were specific for CMV antigens. There were some public TCRs occurring in many donors, but most TCR sequences were rare. A list of around 150 TCR beta chains associated with cytomegalovirus was given.

The CDR3 loop spans 16 amino acids. Per the germline V gene, CDR1 is SGHRS and CDR2 is YFSETQ. The V segment lost 4 bases and the J segment 4 bases; nucleotides outside the gene matches: 3. Assay: immunoSEQ multiplex PCR; the TCRdb copy retains only in-frame clones and omits some. The sample holds fewer than 250,000 clones, approximately 88% seen once. The donors belonged to the approximately 120-subject validation cohort, separate from the approximately 700-subject first cohort. As for this clone: The antigen is unknown.

The chain carries TRBV5-1 and TRBJ2-1, with 15 bases aligning to TRBD2. Sequenced material: PBMCs. The clonotype was recovered from a woman aged 25 to 39 in good health and CMV-seropositive. This CDR3 is CASSKGLAGGYNEQFF. The CDR3 region has the DNA TGCGCCAGCAGCAAGGGACTAGCGGGAGGATACAATGAGCAGTTCTTC.